One and the same sample provided the 20 T cell receptor beta chains below, sequenced in a study of OX40 agonist ivuxolimab in advanced cancers. The table came from immunoSEQ multiplex PCR; TCRdb's copy has only in-frame clones and leaves some out. The table has around 70,000 clones, 80% to 90% seen once. This specimen was CD4+ or CD8+ T cells sorted from blood, taken in a trial of the OX40 agonist ivuxolimab. These receptors came from an adult with an advanced solid tumor such as melanoma, head and neck, liver or kidney cancer.

There are a few counts of this clone. The chain uses TRBV30 and TRBJ1-5; D not resolved. The V gene's germline CDR1 is GTSNPN and CDR2 SVGIG (reference sequence). Trimming removed 5 bases from V and 4 bases from J, with 9 bases in between. The CDR3 totals 12 residues. The CDR3 loop is CAWGRLNQPQHF. The DNA of the CDR3 is TGTGCCTGGGGGAGATTAAATCAGCCCCAGCATTTT.

This clone was found once. This chain joins TRBV2 and TRBJ2-4; D is perhaps TRBD1 (5 bases). Germline-derived CDR1 and CDR2 are SNHLY and FYNNEI. The CDR3 is 12 residues long. Trimming left V 6 bases short and J 8 bases short, with 11 bases between. This CDR3 is CASSDQGDIQYF. Written as DNA, the CDR3 is TGTGCCAGCAGCGACCAGGGTGACATTCAGTACTTC.

The chain links TRBV28 to TRBJ2-7; D is perhaps TRBD1 (6 bases). V lost 4 bases and J lost 2, with 21 bases in between. The CDR3 sequence is 17 residues long. CDR1 is MDHEN, CDR2 SYDVKM, per germline. The CDR3 nucleotides are TGTGCCAGCAGTTCCCAAACAGGGTTATTAAGGACCTACGAGCAGTACTTC. Protein product: CASSSQTGLLRTYEQYF.

The J gene is TRBJ1-2, the V gene TRBV9; TRBD1 agrees at 8 bases. V lost 2 bases, J lost 5 bases, and 2 bases stayed unmatched. The CDR3 extends over 13 amino acids. CDR1 SGDLS and CDR2 YYNGEE come from the germline V gene. In DNA, the CDR3 is TGTGCCAGCAGCGTGCAGGGGGCGTATGGCTACACCTTC. This codes for CASSVQGAYGYTF.

The CDR3, as DNA: TGTGCCAGCAGTTTACGGCTAGCGGGAGGGTACGAGCAGTACTTC. Its protein is CASSLRLAGGYEQYF. The chain carries TRBV27 and TRBJ2-7, with 12 positions matching TRBD2. The CDR3 is made up of 15 amino acids. Germline V gene sequence: CDR1 MNHEY, CDR2 SMNVEV (reference sequence). The J segment lost 4 bases and the V segment lost 2 bases, leaving 3 bases of the junction unmatched.

This chain connects TRBV5-1 to TRBJ2-5; 7 nucleotides align to TRBD1. The CDR3 totals 15 residues. With V trimmed by 3 bases and J by 3 bases, 8 bases remained unmatched. Germline loops: CDR1 SGHRS, CDR2 YFSETQ. In DNA, the CDR3 is TGCGCCAGCAGCTCTTCCGCAGGGGGAGAAGAGACCCAGTACTTC. Encoded protein: CASSSSAGGEETQYF. Looking up the rest from reference TRBV5-1 and TRBJ2-5 gives the full variable domain: KAGVTQTPRYLIKTRGQQVTLSCSPISGHRSVSWYQQTPGQGLQFLFEYFSETQRNKGNFPGRFSGRQFSNSRSEMNVSTLELGDSALYLCASSSSAGGEETQYFGPGTRLLVL.

The chain is built from TRBV18 and TRBJ2-7, with 7 bases fitting TRBD1. The V gene end was trimmed by 2 bases and the J gene end by 2 bases; junction bases not matched to a gene: 6. Looked up from germline, CDR1 is KGHSH and CDR2 is LQKENI. The CDR3 is made up of 15 amino acids. CDR3 residues: CASSPIGQDAYEQYF. Here the CDR3 DNA reads TGTGCCAGCTCACCAATCGGACAGGATGCCTACGAGCAGTACTTC.

This clone came up once. The chain is built from TRBV6-6 and TRBJ1-1; D ambiguous. In germline, CDR1 is MNHNY, CDR2 SVGAGI (reference sequence). The V end lost 6 bases, the J end lost 2 bases, and 7 bases lay between the germline ends. The length of the CDR3 is 12 residues. In DNA form, the CDR3 reads TGTGCCAGCAGAGGCGTAAACACTGAAGCTTTCTTT. Amino acid sequence: CASRGVNTEAFF.

The chain combines TRBV28 with TRBJ2-1; 9 bases are a match to TRBD1. CDR1 and CDR2 (germline): MDHEN, SYDVKM. The CDR3 length is 13 residues. Unmatched junction bases numbered 4, after V lost 6 bases and J lost 7 bases. CDR3 amino acids: CASRTGQGNEQFF. DNA for the CDR3: TGTGCCAGCAGGACGGGACAGGGTAATGAGCAGTTCTTC. Combining the CDR3 with reference TRBV28 and TRBJ2-1 gives the whole variable domain DVKVTQSSRYLVKRTGEKVFLECVQDMDHENMFWYRQDPGLGLRLIYFSYDVKMKEKGDIPEGYSVSREKKERFSLILESASTNQTSMYLCASRTGQGNEQFFGPGTRLTVL.

This clone occurred once. The rearrangement links TRBV7-8 to TRBJ1-3; the D gene is possibly TRBD1 (6 bases). With 5 bases removed from V and 3 bases from J, the gap between germline ends came to 14 bases. The CDR3 loop spans 15 amino acids. Germline CDR1 reads SGHVS; CDR2 reads FQNEAQ. The CDR3 nucleotides are TGTGCCAGCAGCACAGAGGGGGGGCTTGGAAACACCATATATTTT. Its protein is CASSTEGGLGNTIYF.

The chain carries TRBV30 and TRBJ2-7; 16 bases are a match to TRBD2. The germline CDR1 and CDR2 sequences are GTSNPN and SVGIG (reference sequence). The CDR3 has 19 amino acids. V shed 4 bases, J shed 1 base, and the junction held 13 bases outside the gene matches. The CDR3 region has the DNA TGTGCCTGGACTTCCCGGGGACTAGCGGGAGGGAGGTGGTCCTACGAGCAGTACTTC. Translating it yields CAWTSRGLAGGRWSYEQYF.

The chain joins TRBV27 to TRBJ2-3, with D unclear. There are 15 residues in the CDR3. V was clipped by 5 bases and J by 1 base, with 13 bases between them. CDR1 and CDR2 (germline): MNHEY, SMNVEV (reference sequence). Here the CDR3 reads CASSTRRLGTDTQYF. In nucleotides, the CDR3 is TGTGCCAGCAGTACACGCAGACTTGGCACAGATACGCAGTATTTT.

The chain is built from TRBV7-9 and TRBJ2-3; D might be TRBD1 (5 bases). The germline V gene has CDR1 SEHNR and CDR2 FQNEAQ (reference sequence). This CDR3 is 14 amino acids long. Trimming took 6 bases from V and 6 from J, leaving 16 bases between them. CDR3 protein: CASSLYSAGDTQYF. The CDR3 DNA follows: TGTGCCAGCAGTTTATATTCAGCAGGGGATACGCAGTATTTT.

The gene calls are TRBV2 and TRBJ1-5; the D gene is possibly TRBD1 (6 bases). The V end lost 6 bases, the J end lost 3 bases, and 12 bases lay between the germline ends. Per the germline V gene, CDR1 is SNHLY and CDR2 is FYNNEI. CDR3 length: 14 amino acids. CDR3 bases: TGTGCCAGCAGGGCGACAGGAAACAATCAGCCCCAGCATTTT. Amino acid sequence: CASRATGNNQPQHF.

The chain is built from TRBV11-2 and TRBJ1-2, with 7 bases that match TRBD1. Per germline, CDR1 SGHAT and CDR2 FQNNGV. The CDR3 runs to 13 residues. With 7 bases clipped from V and 7 bases from J, the junction kept 9 bases outside the gene matches. The CDR3 protein is CASTRRQGSGYTF. As DNA, the CDR3 is TGTGCCAGCACAAGAAGACAGGGCTCTGGCTACACCTTC.

This rearrangement joins TRBV7-9 to TRBJ1-4; D gene uncertain. This CDR3 has 16 amino acids. Trimming removed 2 bases at V and 2 bases at J, with 12 bases between. Germline CDR1 SEHNR, CDR2 FQNEAQ (reference sequence). This CDR3 reads CASSLLAGSTNEKLFF. In nucleotides, the CDR3 is TGTGCCAGCAGCTTACTGGCAGGTTCGACTAATGAAAAACTGTTTTTT.

This sequence joins TRBV4-1 and TRBJ2-3, with D unclear. V was pared by 2 bases and J by 0 bases, with 6 bases between. The CDR3 is 14 residues long. Germline V gene sequence: CDR1 MGHRA, CDR2 YSYEKL. The CDR3 loop reads CASSQTPSTDTQYF. The CDR3 DNA is TGCGCCAGCAGCCAAACACCGAGCACAGATACGCAGTATTTT.

This chain uses TRBV18 with TRBJ1-1; TRBD1 might be the D (6 bases). The CDR3 is 16 residues long. The germline V and J ends were trimmed by 4 bases and 1 base, with 16 bases remaining between them. Germline-derived CDR1 and CDR2 are KGHSH and LQKENI. The CDR3 DNA reads as TGTGCCAGCTCACGAAAGACAGGCGTATCGAACACTGAAGCTTTCTTT. It specifies CASSRKTGVSNTEAFF.

This chain joins TRBV11-1 and TRBJ1-3; D unclear. V lost 3 bases and J lost 0, with 9 bases in between. The germline V gene encodes CDR1 SGHAT and CDR2 FQDESV (reference sequence). The CDR3 length is 15 residues. The CDR3 protein is CASSFLGDSGNTIYF. The CDR3 DNA reads TGTGCCAGCAGCTTTCTAGGAGACTCTGGAAACACCATATATTTT.

This clone was recorded once. V usage is TRBV10-3 and J usage is TRBJ2-7; D not certain. CDR3 length: 13 amino acids. With 8 bases removed from V and 2 bases from J, the gap between germline ends came to 13 bases. Germline CDR1 and CDR2: ENHRY and SYGVKD. Here the CDR3 reads CAISKPGPYEQYF. The CDR3 coding sequence is TGTGCCATCTCGAAGCCCGGCCCCTACGAGCAGTACTTC.